The TCR beta chain under discussion was sequenced for a study of memory CD4+ T cells and cytomegalovirus serostatus. Study-level information: Donors were healthy Belgian adults, several CMV seropositive and 24 seronegative. Findings and caveats of the study: Suggested: most of the CMV-linked TCR signature lies in CD4+ memory cells.

CDR3 size: 14 residues. The germline CDR1 and CDR2 sequences are SGDLS and YYNGEE. V was shortened by 1 base and J by 1 base, with 6 bases between the two germline ends. About this clone itself: Its antigen remains unknown.

Sequencing used immunoSEQ multiplex PCR; TCRdb keeps in-frame clones, though not all of them. The table shows under 40,000 clones, with around three quarters occurring only once. The sort gate was single viable CD3+CD4+CD8-CD45RO+ cells for memory CD4+ T cells. This rearrangement joins TRBV9 to TRBJ1-3, with D perhaps TRBD1 (5 bases). The sequenced material came from memory CD4+ T cells from blood. The source is an adult in good health and CMV-seropositive. In DNA, the CDR3 is TGTGCCAGCAGCGTACAGGGATCTGGAAACACCATATATTTT. Protein product: CASSVQGSGNTIYF.